The entry below gives a single TCR beta chain sequence along with its context. Its antigen remains unknown. Time point here: after neoadjuvant nivolumab, at surgical resection. Trimming removed 11 bases from V and 0 bases from J, with 13 bases in between. CDR3 size: 14 residues. The germline V gene has CDR1 SNHLY and CDR2 FYNNEI. Most PBMC samples had roughly 0.5 ug input DNA in six replicates. Produced via immunoSEQ multiplex PCR; TCRdb's table is partial and in-frame only. The table includes approximately 68,000 clones, 85% to 90% detected once. This entry is derived from a study of neoadjuvant anti-PD-1 for oral cavity cancer. Study in general: Patients without progression received a fourth nivolumab dose around day 43, then surgical resection on days 50-56.

Study-level results: Higher pretreatment Treg/Th17 ratios tracked higher pretreatment blood clonality.

The source material was PBMCs, sampled after nivolumab (anti-PD-1) treatment. The receptor's source is a person aged 35 to 85 with oral cavity squamous cell carcinoma. The chain employs TRBV2 and TRBJ1-4, with D possibly TRBD1 on 6 matching bases. The CDR3 DNA follows: TGTGCCGGGGGACAAGGGGCAACTAATGAAAAACTGTTTTTT. Residues: CAGGQGATNEKLFF.